This TCR beta chain was observed in a study of regulatory T cells in long-lasting Graves disease. Noted time point: newly diagnosed GD, antithyroid drugs for less than 3 months. PBMCs provided the RNA from which the TCR library was made. According to the study, TCR beta libraries were built with iRepertoire HTBI primers and CDR3-region Arm-PCR. TCRdb called the multiplex PCR reads again in MiXCR, with one record for every CDR3 protein. The table lists 400,000 to 500,000 distinct CDR3 sequences, over 15% of them singletons, with roughly 23% in the top ten. The germline V gene encodes CDR1 MNHNS and CDR2 SASEGT. There are 15 residues in the CDR3. The V gene lost 4 bases and the J gene lost 4 bases, with 14 bases spanning the gap. This sample was also put to use in a study of T cells in Graves' hyperthyroidism and ophthalmopathy.

V gene TRBV6-1 combines with J gene TRBJ1-3; TRBD1 is a possible D gene (5 bases). The material sequenced was peripheral blood mononuclear cells (PBMCs), taken at new diagnosis, from a patient treated with antithyroid drugs. This clonotype was obtained from a woman aged 18 to 35 with Graves disease. The CDR3 region is CASSAGGTGGNTIYF. In DNA, the CDR3 is TGTGCCAGCAGTGCCGGGGGGACGGGAGGAAACACCATATATTTT.